This passage covers 28 T cell receptor beta chains from one sample sequenced in a study of T cells in Graves' hyperthyroidism and ophthalmopathy. Amplified regions were TCR beta CDR3 sequences from RNA transcripts. Primed by the HTBI set, a first-round RT-PCR was run on the TCR CDR3. TCRdb used MiXCR to reprocess the multiplex PCR reads, holding one entry per CDR3 protein. The table shows under 450,000 distinct CDR3 sequences, with around a sixth occurring only once. The specimen was blood. The receptors come from a young woman with Graves' hyperthyroidism.

The sample holds many counts of this clonotype. The rearrangement joins TRBV11-2 to TRBJ1-2; D is uncertain. The CDR3 loop spans 15 amino acids. V was cut by 3 bases and J by 1 base, with 12 bases left in between. Per the germline V gene, CDR1 is SGHAT and CDR2 is FQNNGV. The CDR3, as DNA: TGTGCCAGCAGCTTGGTTACATTGGATAACTATGGCTACACCTTC. This gives the protein CASSLVTLDNYGYTF.

CDR3 in amino acids: CASGGTAGGNQPQHF. The DNA of the CDR3 is TGTGCCAGCGGGGGGACAGCCGGGGGCAATCAGCCCCAGCATTTT. The chain employs TRBV2 and TRBJ1-5; 7 bases line up with TRBD1. In germline, CDR1 is SNHLY, CDR2 FYNNEI. The CDR3 has 15 amino acids. With V trimmed by 8 bases and J by 2 bases, 9 bases remained unmatched. Complete variable domain (other parts from reference TRBV2 and TRBJ1-5): EPEVTQTPSHQVTQMGQEVILRCVPISNHLYFYWYRQILGQKVEFLVSFYNNEISEKSEIFDDQFSVERPDGSNFTLKIRSTKLEDSAMYFCASGGTAGGNQPQHFGDGTRLSIL.

The chain links TRBV6-2 or TRBV6-3 to TRBJ1-3; 8 bases fit TRBD1. The CDR3 consists of 15 residues. V lost 6 bases and J lost 0; bases outside the gene matches: 4. Germline V CDR1 and CDR2: MNHEY, SVGEGT. CDR3 coding DNA: TGTGCCAGCAGGACAGGGGCCGTCTCTGGAAACACCATATATTTT. Residues: CASRTGAVSGNTIYF.

This clonotype was picked up many times. This chain joins TRBV24-1 and TRBJ2-5; D is ambiguous. The CDR3 runs 12 residues. V was cut by 4 bases and J by 1 base, with 3 bases left in between. Looked up from germline, CDR1 is KGHDR and CDR2 is SFDVKD. CDR3: CATSETQETQYF. The CDR3, as DNA: TGTGCCACCAGTGAAACCCAAGAGACCCAGTACTTC.

To note about this clonotype: A junction end diverges from the germline sequence, so it may reflect a read error. This chain uses TRBV7-2 with TRBJ1-1; possible D gene TRBD1, 5 bases. This CDR3 region has 17 residues. Germline V lookup: CDR1 SGHTA, CDR2 FQGNSA. Here the CDR3 DNA reads TGTGCCTGCAGCTACCCGGGACTAGCGGCGGCGAACACTGAAGCTTTCTTT. As protein: CACSYPGLAAANTEAFF.

This clonotype was detected many times. V usage is TRBV11-2 and J usage is TRBJ2-7, with no clear D. The CDR3 consists of 14 residues. Germline V CDR1 and CDR2: SGHAT, FQNNGV. Trimming took off 5 bases at V and 3 bases at J, with 14 bases between the two ends. CDR3 DNA sequence: TGTGCCAGCAGCCCAATAAAGGTCAACTACGAGCAGTACTTC. This sequence encodes CASSPIKVNYEQYF. The whole variable domain, filled in from reference TRBV11-2 and TRBJ2-7, reads EAGVAQSPRYKIIEKRQSVAFWCNPISGHATLYWYQQILGQGPKLLIQFQNNGVVDDSQLPKDRFSAERLKGVDSTLKIQPAKLEDSAVYLCASSPIKVNYEQYFGPGTRLTVT.

This chain connects TRBV20-1 to TRBJ2-2; 10 bases line up with TRBD2. The CDR3 totals 14 residues. V shed 3 bases and J 6 bases; nucleotides not matched to a gene: 4. CDR1 is DFQATT, CDR2 SNEGSKA, per germline (reference sequence). Here the CDR3 reads CSARKRGGAGELFF. The CDR3 DNA is TGCAGTGCTAGGAAGCGGGGGGGCGCCGGGGAGCTGTTTTTT.

This clonotype was seen repeatedly, ten times or more. The V gene is TRBV3-1, the J gene TRBJ2-1; unclear D gene. The CDR3 contains 16 residues. Germline loops: CDR1 LGHDT, CDR2 YNNKEL (reference sequence). Trimming removed 0 bases from V and 1 base from J, with 10 bases in between. In DNA form, the CDR3 reads TGTGCCAGCAGCCAAGATTTCGGGTTTTCCTACAATGAGCAGTTCTTC. It is translated as CASSQDFGFSYNEQFF.

Many counts were recorded for this clonotype. V is TRBV11-2 and J is TRBJ2-1, with D perhaps TRBD1 or TRBD2 (5 bases each). Looked up from germline, CDR1 is SGHAT and CDR2 is FQNNGV. There are 19 residues in the CDR3. Trimming pared 5 bases from V and 5 bases from J, leaving 28 bases between. The CDR3 bases are TGTGCCAGCAGCACCGGGACCCCCGCGATTTGGACTGTAAACAATGAGCAGTTCTTC. Protein sequence: CASSTGTPAIWTVNNEQFF. The complete variable domain, with remaining parts taken from reference TRBV11-2 and TRBJ2-1, reads EAGVAQSPRYKIIEKRQSVAFWCNPISGHATLYWYQQILGQGPKLLIQFQNNGVVDDSQLPKDRFSAERLKGVDSTLKIQPAKLEDSAVYLCASSTGTPAIWTVNNEQFFGPGTRLTVL.

This clonotype has at least ten counts. The V gene is TRBV12-3 or TRBV12-4, the J gene TRBJ1-1; D unresolved. This CDR3 region has 11 residues. Trimming shortened V by 8 bases and J by 6 bases, and 10 bases separated the two germline ends. This CDR3 reads CASVFGAEAFF. CDR3 nucleotide sequence: TGTGCCAGCGTATTTGGCGCTGAAGCTTTCTTT.

Many counts were recorded for this clonotype. The chain links TRBV7-6 to TRBJ2-1; 7 bases line up with TRBD2. Germline V gene data show CDR1 as SGHVS and CDR2 as FNYEAQ. CDR3 length: 16 residues. V dropped 4 bases and J dropped 5; count of bases not matched to a gene: 11. CDR3 coding DNA: TGTGCCAGCAGCTCCCCGGGCGGGAGAATCAACAATGAGCAGTTCTTC. It codes for CASSSPGGRINNEQFF.

On this clonotype: The junction departs from germline at one end; a sequencing error may be responsible. The chain links TRBV11-2 to TRBJ2-7; D may be TRBD1 or TRBD2 (5 bases each). From germline, CDR1 is SGHAT and CDR2 FQNNGV. This CDR3 contains 14 residues. CDR3 coding DNA: TGCGCCAGCAGCCAAGTTGGGGGAACCTACGAGCAGTACTTC. It translates to CASSQVGGTYEQYF.

This clonotype has at least ten counts. The chain employs TRBV12-3 or TRBV12-4 and TRBJ1-3; tentatively, D is TRBD1 (5 bases). Trimming removed 4 bases at V and 4 bases at J, with 11 bases between. The CDR3 has 14 residues. CDR3 nucleotides: TGTGCCAGCAGTTCCGGGACCCAAGGAAACACCATATATTTT. Amino acids: CASSSGTQGNTIYF.

This clonotype has a count of ten or more. The chain recombines TRBV6-2 or TRBV6-3 with TRBJ1-6; 10 positions match TRBD1. CDR1 and CDR2 from the germline V gene are MNHEY and SVGEGT. This CDR3 has 15 residues. V was clipped by 5 bases and J by 7 bases; unmatched bases: 5. CDR3 DNA: TGTGCCAGCAGTCTACCGGGACAGGGGAATTCACCCCTCCACTTT. This sequence encodes CASSLPGQGNSPLHF.

This clonotype has a handful of counts. V and J are TRBV12-3 or TRBV12-4 and TRBJ1-3, with D hard to call. V shed 7 bases and J shed 1 base, with 11 bases lying between them. The CDR3 loop spans 14 amino acids. The chain's CDR3 is CASTALGSGNTIYF. CDR3 in DNA: TGTGCCAGCACCGCATTGGGATCTGGAAACACCATATATTTT.

The chain recombines TRBV12-3 or TRBV12-4 with TRBJ1-3; D not certain. V was shortened by 0 bases and J by 0 bases, with 9 bases between the two germline ends. The CDR3 has 16 amino acids. DNA for the CDR3: TGTGCCAGCAGTTTAGCAGGGCCGAACTCTGGAAACACCATATATTTT. Encoded protein: CASSLAGPNSGNTIYF.

The sample holds many counts of this clonotype. The rearrangement joins TRBV19 to TRBJ2-1; 9 bases line up with TRBD2. The CDR3 spans 15 residues. The germline V gene encodes CDR1 LNHDA and CDR2 SQIVND (reference sequence). V lost 1 base to trimming and J lost 4 bases; unmatched junction nucleotides: 2. In nucleotides, the CDR3 is TGTGCCAGTAGTATAGGTAGCGGGAGTTACAATGAGCAGTTCTTC. It yields the protein CASSIGSGSYNEQFF.

This clonotype has ten or more counts. V is TRBV4-3 and J is TRBJ1-2; no firm D call. Germline lookup yields CDR1 LGHNA and CDR2 YSLEER. This CDR3 is 14 amino acids long. The V end lost 4 bases, the J end lost 9 bases, and 18 bases lay between the germline ends. CDR3 in DNA: TGCGCCAGCAGCCCTCGGGGTGATATCGGAAGCTACACCTTC. It codes for CASSPRGDIGSYTF.

The count of this clonotype is one. The CDR3 coding sequence is TGTGCCAGCAGCTCGGACAGGGGCCAAGAGACCCAGTACTTC. This encodes CASSSDRGQETQYF. The chain combines TRBV11-2 with TRBJ2-5, with 9 bases identical to TRBD1. This CDR3 is 14 amino acids long. The junction had 1 base not matched to a gene; V was cut back by 4 bases and J by 1 base. Germline-derived CDR1 and CDR2 are SGHAT and FQNNGV.

The sample holds many counts of this clonotype. The chain's CDR3 is CASSRRQLTYEQYF. DNA of the CDR3: TGTGCCAGCAGTCGACGACAGCTTACCTACGAGCAGTACTTC. The genes are TRBV7-2 and TRBJ2-7; the D gene is possibly TRBD1 (5 bases). V gave up 6 bases and J gave up 2 bases, with 14 bases separating them. CDR3 length: 14 amino acids. Germline CDR1 is SGHTA and CDR2 is FQGNSA.

A few counts support this clonotype. The genes are TRBV24-1 and TRBJ1-2; possible D gene TRBD1, 5 bases. Per the germline V gene, CDR1 is KGHDR and CDR2 is SFDVKD. With 3 bases removed from V and 6 bases from J, the gap between germline ends came to 16 bases. There are 15 residues in the CDR3. The CDR3 region has the DNA TGTGCCACCAGTGATAACAGGAACGTTGATGATGGCTACACCTTC. Its translation is CATSDNRNVDDGYTF.

In this sample, this clonotype turned up many times. In DNA, the CDR3 is TGTGCCAGCAGTCGTGGGATTGAGCAGTTCTTC. Its translation is CASSRGIEQFF. V gene TRBV6-2 or TRBV6-3 combines with J gene TRBJ2-1; D is unresolved. Germline CDR1 and CDR2: MNHEY and SVGEGT. The ends were cut back, 5 bases at V and 9 bases at J, with 8 bases in the middle. CDR3 length: 11 amino acids.

The V and J genes are TRBV6-4 and TRBJ2-2; 10 bases fit TRBD2. This CDR3 is built from 14 residues. From germline, CDR1 is MRHNA and CDR2 SNTAGT. Trimming removed 5 bases from V and 5 bases from J; junction bases left unmatched: 2. The CDR3 DNA sequence: TGTGCCAGCAGTATGACTAGCGGGACCGGGGAGCTGTTTTTT. It specifies CASSMTSGTGELFF.

This clonotype was counted a few times. The chain employs TRBV29-1 and TRBJ2-1; 8 nucleotides match TRBD1. The germline V gene encodes CDR1 SQVTM and CDR2 ANQGSEA. V was pared by 3 bases and J by 6 bases, with 1 base of the junction left unmatched. The CDR3 extends over 12 amino acids. CDR3 residues: CSVDDRGNEQFF. CDR3 DNA: TGCAGCGTTGACGACAGGGGCAATGAGCAGTTCTTC.

The CDR3 is CASSLMMVKGTGGYTF. DNA of the CDR3: TGTGCCAGCAGCTTAATGATGGTGAAAGGGACGGGGGGCTACACCTTC. The V gene is TRBV7-2, the J gene TRBJ1-2, with D possibly matching TRBD1 (5 bases). From germline, CDR1 is SGHTA and CDR2 FQGNSA. The CDR3 consists of 16 residues. Trimming removed 2 bases at V and 8 bases at J, with 21 bases between. The full variable domain, completed using reference TRBV7-2 and TRBJ1-2, is GAGVSQSPSNKVTEKGKDVELRCDPISGHTALYWYRQSLGQGLEFLIYFQGNSAPDKSGLPSDRFSAERTGGSVSTLTIQRTQQEDSAVYLCASSLMMVKGTGGYTFGSGTRLTVV.

This clonotype was seen more than once but under ten times. The genes are TRBV28 and TRBJ2-7, with a weak D call TRBD1 (6 bases). Germline V gene lookup returns CDR1 MDHEN and CDR2 SYDVKM. Between the trimmed V and J ends, which lost 5 bases and 4 bases, there was a span of 12 bases. The CDR3 length is 13 residues. In DNA form, the CDR3 reads TGTGCCAGCAGTACACAGGGTGGTTACGAGCAGTACTTC. Protein sequence: CASSTQGGYEQYF.

The chain links TRBV4-3 to TRBJ1-1, with no clear D. Looked up from germline, CDR1 is LGHNA and CDR2 is YSLEER. This CDR3 has 15 residues. V was pared by 1 base and J by 0 bases, with 9 bases between. The CDR3 loop reads CASSQGKLVNTEAFF. The CDR3 DNA reads TGCGCCAGCAGCCAAGGAAAATTGGTGAACACTGAAGCTTTCTTT.

The genes are TRBV19 and TRBJ1-1, with 9 positions matching TRBD1. The CDR3 is made up of 16 amino acids. With 4 bases clipped from V and 1 base from J, the junction kept 7 bases outside the gene matches. Germline V gene data show CDR1 as LNHDA and CDR2 as SQIVND (reference sequence). The DNA for the CDR3 is TGTGCCAGTAGTACCGCCCCGGGACAGGGGAACACTGAAGCTTTCTTT. Translated, it gives CASSTAPGQGNTEAFF. Looking up the rest from reference TRBV19 and TRBJ1-1 gives the full variable domain: DGGITQSPKYLFRKEGQNVTLSCEQNLNHDAMYWYRQDPGQGLRLIYYSQIVNDFQKGDIAEGYSVSREKKESFPLTVTSAQKNPTAFYLCASSTAPGQGNTEAFFGQGTRLTVV.